A single sample gave rise to the 8 T cell receptor beta chains below, sequenced in a study of identical twins. Each CDR3 protein is one row after TCRdb ran MiXCR on the 5' RACE reads. The table has hundreds of thousands of distinct CDR3 sequences, 15% to 20% seen once; the top ten hold about 12%. The same specimen was also included in a second study, on T cells expressing NK-cell markers.

Sequenced material: PBMCs. Receptors originate from a young woman in good health.

This clonotype was picked up one time. The genes are TRBV6-4 and TRBJ2-1, with 8 positions matching TRBD2. V shed 4 bases, J shed 4 bases, and the junction held 12 bases outside the gene matches. The CDR3 contains 17 residues. CDR1 is MRHNA and CDR2 is SNTAGT in the germline V gene. CDR3 in DNA: TGTGCCAGCAGTGGAGGACGGTGGCGGGAGGTTTACAATGAGCAGTTCTTC. This codes for CASSGGRWREVYNEQFF.

This clonotype showed up just a few times. The chain has TRBV20-1 and TRBJ2-2, with D hard to call. The V gene lost 3 bases and the J gene lost 1 base, with 15 bases spanning the gap. Germline V gene data show CDR1 as DFQATT and CDR2 as SNEGSKA (reference sequence). The CDR3 runs to 16 residues. The CDR3 nucleotides are TGCAGTGCTAGTTCCCGGCGAAGCTGGAACACCGGGGAGCTGTTTTTT. Its protein is CSASSRRSWNTGELFF.

Only a few counts were recorded for this clonotype. The CDR3 is CASGGQGSSYEQYF. DNA of the CDR3: TGTGCCAGTGGGGGACAGGGGAGCTCCTACGAGCAGTACTTC. The V and J genes are TRBV6-1 and TRBJ2-7; 10 bases fit TRBD1. J was trimmed by 0 bases and V by 9 bases; bases with no gene match: 5. CDR1 is MNHNS and CDR2 is SASEGT in the germline V gene. This CDR3 spans 14 amino acids.

This clonotype was picked up a small number of times. The rearrangement links TRBV20-1 to TRBJ2-5; 10 positions agree with TRBD2. Trimming removed 3 bases from V and 6 bases from J; junction bases left unmatched: 10. CDR3 length: 15 amino acids. Germline assignment: CDR1 DFQATT and CDR2 SNEGSKA (reference sequence). The CDR3 region is CSARTPGLARQTQYF. The DNA for the CDR3 is TGCAGTGCTAGGACACCGGGACTAGCGAGGCAGACCCAGTACTTC.

This clonotype has only a few counts. V usage is TRBV9 and J usage is TRBJ2-1; D tentatively reads TRBD1 or TRBD2 (5 bases each). V dropped 5 bases and J dropped 0 bases, with 12 bases sitting between them. Germline V gene data show CDR1 as SGDLS and CDR2 as YYNGEE. The length of the CDR3 is 15 residues. The CDR3: CASSAWGSSYNEQFF. The CDR3 DNA is TGTGCCAGCAGTGCCTGGGGGAGCTCCTACAATGAGCAGTTCTTC. Supplemented by reference TRBV9 and TRBJ2-1, the full variable domain reads DSGVTQTPKHLITATGQRVTLRCSPRSGDLSVYWYQQSLDQGLQFLIQYYNGEERAKGNILERFSAQQFPDLHSELNLSSLELGDSALYFCASSAWGSSYNEQFFGPGTRLTVL.

In this sample, this clonotype turned up a few times. The V call is TRBV5-6, the J call TRBJ2-7; tentative D call: TRBD1 (6 bases). Germline lookup yields CDR1 SGHDT and CDR2 YYEEEE. The CDR3 sequence is 14 residues long. V lost 4 bases and J 5 bases, leaving 16 bases between the germline ends. CDR3 sequence reads: CASSVGTPTHEQYF. The CDR3 DNA follows: TGTGCCAGCAGCGTCGGGACACCTACCCACGAGCAGTACTTC.

This clonotype showed up many times. V and J are TRBV12-3 or TRBV12-4 and TRBJ2-4; 7 positions match TRBD2. The ends lost 6 bases at V and 1 base at J; junction bases unmatched: 6. The CDR3 extends over 15 amino acids. CDR3 region: CASRKRGEAKNIQYF. The CDR3 region has the DNA TGTGCCAGCAGAAAGCGGGGTGAGGCCAAAAACATTCAGTACTTC.

The gene calls are TRBV6-2 or TRBV6-3 and TRBJ2-7; 7 nucleotides agree with TRBD2. The V segment lost 8 bases and the J segment 3 bases; nucleotides outside the gene matches: 10. Germline V gene sequence: CDR1 MNHEY, CDR2 SVGEGT. The CDR3 is 14 amino acids. CDR3 in amino acids: CASGLAGTNYEQYF. The CDR3 bases are TGTGCCAGCGGCCTCGCCGGGACTAACTACGAGCAGTACTTC.